One sample yielded the 3 T cell receptor beta chains listed below, sequenced in a study of human T cells and chemical hapten exposure. TCRdb called the RACE reads again in MiXCR, with one record for every CDR3 protein. The data hold 300,000 to 450,000 distinct CDR3 sequences, with about 5.4% observed a single time. As to time point: pre-sensitization, week 0. Treatment denoted: therapeutic diphenylcyclopropenone sensitization with weekly scalp DPC. This sample comprised whole blood, obtained in connection with sensitization to the hapten diphenylcyclopropenone (DPC). The receptors come from a young woman with alopecia areata. Some clones in this sample may be carry-over from other donors' samples.

Points on this clonotype: A far more abundant clone sits one base away, making this likely a read error. The chain is built from TRBV7-2 and TRBJ2-3, with D unresolved. Germline V gene sequence: CDR1 SGHTA, CDR2 FQGNSA. The CDR3 runs 11 residues. Deletions cut 6 bases from V and 3 bases from J, with 4 bases between. This CDR3 is CASRQTDTQYF. The CDR3 nucleotides are TGTGCCAGCAGGCAAACAGATACGCAGTATTTT.

This clonotype was recorded many times. This rearrangement joins TRBV27 to TRBJ1-5, with unresolved D. V was shortened by 5 bases and J by 0 bases, with 8 bases between the two germline ends. Germline CDR1 reads MNHEY; CDR2 reads SMNVEV (reference sequence). The CDR3 spans 14 residues. CDR3 amino acids: CASSPTFSNQPQHF. CDR3 nucleotides: TGTGCCAGCAGTCCGACATTTAGCAATCAGCCCCAGCATTTT.

The rearrangement links TRBV20-1 to TRBJ2-3; TRBD2 matches 8 bases. The CDR3 is made up of 13 amino acids. Trimming removed 6 bases from V and 8 bases from J; junction bases left unmatched: 10. Germline CDR1 is DFQATT and CDR2 is SNEGSKA (reference sequence). In DNA form, the CDR3 reads TGCAGTGCGGAACGGGGGGGCCGGGGTACGCAGTATTTT. Residues: CSAERGGRGTQYF.